This TCR beta chain was retrieved from a study of neurological immune-mediated disorders. Study-wide context: About 90% of the roughly 35 multiple sclerosis patients had relapsing-remitting disease; 3 had secondary progressive. Overall study results and limits: TCR clonal expansion peaked in HTLV-1-associated myelopathy patients and was lowest in multiple sclerosis patients.

V lost 5 bases to trimming and J lost 8 bases, with 12 bases between them. Germline-derived CDR1 and CDR2 are LGHNA and YNFKEQ. The CDR3 has 12 residues. Ten or more counts support this clonotype. Its antigen is as yet unknown. The method for making cDNA was 5'RACE, and it used 10-nucleotide random UMIs. TCRdb fed the 5' RACE reads into MiXCR, producing one record per CDR3 protein. The sample lists tens of thousands of distinct CDR3 sequences, around 3.5% occurring once. Where libraries were unsorted, they were derived from 2 million PBMCs stored at -80 degrees C. The material sequenced was PBMCs. This sequence was found in a woman aged 45-59 years with multiple sclerosis. This chain uses TRBV4-2 with TRBJ1-2; D is uncertain. CDR3 region: CASSADRTGYTF. The CDR3 DNA is TGTGCCAGCAGCGCGGACCGAACCGGCTACACCTTC.